These 10 T cell receptor beta chains share one sample of origin, sequenced in a study of blood T cell repertoires in COVID-19. Assay: immunoSEQ multiplex PCR; the TCRdb copy retains only in-frame clones and omits some. Found here are about 26,000 clones, 75% to 90% of them singletons; the top ten hold 7.5% to 8%. Sequenced input: peripheral blood. The receptors derive from a human donor in a cohort sampled during active COVID-19.

This clone came up once. The chain recombines TRBV21-1 with TRBJ1-2; whether TRBD1, the table's D call, matches the DNA was not checked. TRBV21-1 is annotated as a pseudogene. The length of the CDR3 is 14 residues. The CDR3 region is CASSKRGRNYGYTF. CDR3 bases: TGTGCCAGCAGCAAAAGGGGTAGGAACTATGGCTACACCTTC.

The V gene is TRBV6-5, the J gene TRBJ1-2, with 9 bases identical to TRBD1. The J segment lost 4 bases and the V segment lost 4 bases, leaving 7 bases of the junction unmatched. The V gene's germline CDR1 is MNHEY and CDR2 SVGAGI. CDR3 length: 15 amino acids. The CDR3 loop is CASSSGTGTPYGYTF. CDR3 DNA sequence: TGTGCCAGCAGTTCCGGGACAGGGACTCCCTATGGCTACACCTTC.

This chain links TRBV6-1 with TRBJ1-2, with D hard to call. V was pared by 3 bases and J by 1 base, with 6 bases between. There are 13 residues in the CDR3. Germline V gene lookup returns CDR1 MNHNS and CDR2 SASEGT. The CDR3 DNA sequence: TGTGCCAGCAGTGACGGTTATAACTATGGCTACACCTTC. This gives the protein CASSDGYNYGYTF.

The chain links TRBV27 to TRBJ2-7; 10 nucleotides match TRBD1. The CDR3 extends over 14 amino acids. With V trimmed by 5 bases and J by 2 bases, 3 bases remained unmatched. From germline, CDR1 is MNHEY and CDR2 SMNVEV (reference sequence). CDR3 bases: TGTGCCAGCAGTATGGGACAGGGGCCCTACGAGCAGTACTTC. This codes for CASSMGQGPYEQYF.

V is TRBV5-6 and J is TRBJ2-3; D unclear. This CDR3 is 12 amino acids long. Between the trimmed V and J ends, which lost 7 bases and 9 bases, there was a span of 15 bases. Germline CDR1 SGHDT, CDR2 YYEEEE. CDR3 DNA sequence: TGTGCCAGCGCCCTTTCGGCGGCCACGCAGTATTTT. It is translated as CASALSAATQYF.

The chain carries TRBV2 and TRBJ1-3; 12 nucleotides agree with TRBD1. Germline assignment: CDR1 SNHLY and CDR2 FYNNEI. V trimming: 7 bases; J trimming: 4 bases; junction bases outside the gene matches: 8. This CDR3 is built from 16 residues. The CDR3 reads CASKGQGALSGNTIYF. CDR3 DNA sequence: TGTGCCAGCAAGGGACAGGGGGCGCTGTCCGGAAACACCATATATTTT.

This chain links TRBV11-2 with TRBJ1-2; 9 bases agree with TRBD1. Trimming took 6 bases from V and 6 from J; bases not matched to a gene: 5. This CDR3 is built from 13 residues. Germline V gene data show CDR1 as SGHAT and CDR2 as FQNNGV. The DNA of the CDR3 is TGTGCCAGCAGGTCCACAGGGGGCAATGGCTACACCTTC. Translated, it gives CASRSTGGNGYTF.

The rearrangement joins TRBV18 to TRBJ2-3; 7 nucleotides agree with TRBD2. Trimming took 2 bases from V and 2 from J; bases not matched to a gene: 4. CDR3 length: 15 residues. CDR1 and CDR2 (germline): KGHSH, LQKENI. CDR3 loop: CASSPYGDYTDTQYF. The CDR3 nucleotides read TGTGCCAGCTCACCATATGGGGACTACACAGATACGCAGTATTTT.

The chain has TRBV2 and TRBJ2-3; 8 bases match TRBD2. Germline values: CDR1 SNHLY, CDR2 FYNNEI. There are 15 residues in the CDR3. With 5 bases clipped from V and 2 bases from J, the junction kept 6 bases outside the gene matches. The CDR3 region has the DNA TGTGCCAGCAGTCCCGGAGCGGGGGTCACAGATACGCAGTATTTT. It specifies CASSPGAGVTDTQYF.

The chain carries TRBV28 and TRBJ1-5; 11 bases agree with TRBD1. The CDR3 length is 14 residues. From germline, CDR1 is MDHEN and CDR2 SYDVKM. J was trimmed by 7 bases and V by 6 bases; bases with no gene match: 5. CDR3 DNA sequence: TGTGCCAGCAGCTCCGGGACAGGGGGACAGCCCCAGCATTTT. It encodes CASSSGTGGQPQHF.